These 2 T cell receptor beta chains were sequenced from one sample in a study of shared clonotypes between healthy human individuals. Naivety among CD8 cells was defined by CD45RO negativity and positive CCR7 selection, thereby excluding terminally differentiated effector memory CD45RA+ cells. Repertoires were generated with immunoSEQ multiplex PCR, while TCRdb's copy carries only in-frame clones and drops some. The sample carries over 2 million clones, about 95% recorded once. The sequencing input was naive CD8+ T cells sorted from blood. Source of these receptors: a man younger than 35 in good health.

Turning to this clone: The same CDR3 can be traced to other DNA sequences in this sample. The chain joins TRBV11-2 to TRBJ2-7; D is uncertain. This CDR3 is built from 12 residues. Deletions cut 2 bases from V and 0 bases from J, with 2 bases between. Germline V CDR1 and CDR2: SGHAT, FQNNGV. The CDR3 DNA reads TGTGCCAGCAGCTTATACTCCTACGAGCAGTACTTC. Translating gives CASSLYSYEQYF. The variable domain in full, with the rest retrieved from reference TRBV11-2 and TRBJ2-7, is EAGVAQSPRYKIIEKRQSVAFWCNPISGHATLYWYQQILGQGPKLLIQFQNNGVVDDSQLPKDRFSAERLKGVDSTLKIQPAKLEDSAVYLCASSLYSYEQYFGPGTRLTVT.

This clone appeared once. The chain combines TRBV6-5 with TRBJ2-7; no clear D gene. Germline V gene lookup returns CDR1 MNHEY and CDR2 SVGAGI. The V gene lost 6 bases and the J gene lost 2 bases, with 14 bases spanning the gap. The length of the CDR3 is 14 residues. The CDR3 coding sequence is TGTGCCAGCAGCCCCCAGACGAATACCTACGAGCAGTACTTC. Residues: CASSPQTNTYEQYF.